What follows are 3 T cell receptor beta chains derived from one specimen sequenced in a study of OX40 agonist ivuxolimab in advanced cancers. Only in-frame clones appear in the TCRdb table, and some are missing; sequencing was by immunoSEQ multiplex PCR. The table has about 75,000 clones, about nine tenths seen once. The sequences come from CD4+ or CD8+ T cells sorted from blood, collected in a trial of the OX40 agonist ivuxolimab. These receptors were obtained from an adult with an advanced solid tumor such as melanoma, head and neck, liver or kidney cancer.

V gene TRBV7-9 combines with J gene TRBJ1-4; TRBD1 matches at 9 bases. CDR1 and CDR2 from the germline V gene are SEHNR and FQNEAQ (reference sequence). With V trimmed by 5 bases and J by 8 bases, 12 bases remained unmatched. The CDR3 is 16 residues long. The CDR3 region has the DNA TGTGCCAGCAGCCCCGACGTGCGGACAGGGGTAGAAAAACTGTTTTTT. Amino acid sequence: CASSPDVRTGVEKLFF. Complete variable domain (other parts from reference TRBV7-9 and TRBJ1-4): DTGVSQNPRHKITKRGQNVTFRCDPISEHNRLYWYRQTLGQGPEFLTYFQNEAQLEKSRLLSDRFSAERPKGSFSTLEIQRTEQGDSAMYLCASSPDVRTGVEKLFFGSGTQLSVL.

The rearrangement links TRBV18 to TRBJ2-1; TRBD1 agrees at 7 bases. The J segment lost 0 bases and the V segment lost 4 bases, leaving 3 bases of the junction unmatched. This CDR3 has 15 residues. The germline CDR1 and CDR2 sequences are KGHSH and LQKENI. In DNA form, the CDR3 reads TGTGCCAGCTCACGGGACAGAAGCTCCTACAATGAGCAGTTCTTC. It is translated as CASSRDRSSYNEQFF.

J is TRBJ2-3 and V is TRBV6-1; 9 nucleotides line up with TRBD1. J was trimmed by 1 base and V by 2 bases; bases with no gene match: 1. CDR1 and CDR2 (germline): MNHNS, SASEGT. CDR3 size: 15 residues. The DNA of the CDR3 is TGTGCCAGCAGTGAAAGGGACAGGGGCACAGATACGCAGTATTTT. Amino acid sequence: CASSERDRGTDTQYF.